The clone carrying this TCR beta chain has more than one count but fewer than ten. What it binds is not known. The data derive from a study of identical twins. Study-wide results and caveats: Twins showed weaker excess sharing in their beta out-of-frame sequences. The conclusions drew on cross-sectional statistical analysis instead of tracking the same donors.

In TCRdb, the 5' RACE reads were re-called with MiXCR into one record per CDR3 protein. Of approximately 670,000 distinct CDR3 sequences listed, 5.5% to 6.5% are singletons. V shed 1 base, J shed 1 base, and the junction held 9 bases outside the gene matches. Germline V gene data show CDR1 as SGHAT and CDR2 as FQNNGV. The CDR3 has 20 amino acids. This receptor was obtained from a man aged 18 to 29 in good health. This chain links TRBV11-2 with TRBJ2-1; 14 bases align to TRBD2. Sequencing used naive T cells sorted from blood. The CDR3 sequence: CASSLGVGLAGGPSYNEQFF. The DNA for the CDR3 is TGTGCCAGCAGCTTAGGGGTAGGACTAGCGGGAGGACCTTCCTACAATGAGCAGTTCTTC. Complete variable domain (other parts from reference TRBV11-2 and TRBJ2-1): EAGVAQSPRYKIIEKRQSVAFWCNPISGHATLYWYQQILGQGPKLLIQFQNNGVVDDSQLPKDRFSAERLKGVDSTLKIQPAKLEDSAVYLCASSLGVGLAGGPSYNEQFFGPGTRLTVL.